The 7 T cell receptor beta chains below come from one sample, sequenced in a study of human T cells and chemical hapten exposure. The starting material, unfractionated whole blood, was used for total RNA extraction. TCRdb re-called the 5' RACE reads through MiXCR, storing one row per CDR3 protein. Of about 80,000 distinct CDR3 sequences in the sample, less than 20% were seen once. The receptors derive from a female donor in good health.

By share, this clonotype counts as medium-sized (0.01 to 0.1%). The chain couples TRBV6-2 or TRBV6-3 to TRBJ2-7; D uncertain. Between the trimmed V and J ends, which lost 2 bases and 3 bases, there was a span of 11 bases. CDR1 and CDR2 (germline): MNHEY, SVGEGT. This CDR3 is built from 14 residues. The CDR3, as DNA: TGTGCCAGCAGTTACACTACGGAGAGCTACGAGCAGTACTTC. It translates to CASSYTTESYEQYF.

This clonotype was counted once. The rearrangement joins TRBV7-2 to TRBJ2-7, with 10 bases aligning to TRBD2. CDR3 length: 15 residues. V shed 5 bases and J 6 bases; nucleotides not matched to a gene: 10. Germline CDR1 is SGHTA and CDR2 is FQGNSA. CDR3 coding DNA: TGTGCCAGCAGCCTAGGAGGGACTAGCGCCTCCGAGCAGTACTTC. Protein sequence: CASSLGGTSASEQYF.

V is TRBV7-9 and J is TRBJ2-5, with a weak D call TRBD1 (5 bases). The CDR3 sequence is 15 residues long. Trimming removed 5 bases from V and 3 bases from J, with 16 bases in between. CDR1 SEHNR and CDR2 FQNEAQ come from the germline V gene (reference sequence). The chain's CDR3 is CASSPQGSWKETQYF. The CDR3 DNA sequence: TGTGCCAGCAGCCCCCAGGGTAGTTGGAAAGAGACCCAGTACTTC.

This chain connects TRBV20-1 to TRBJ2-1; 9 bases are shared with TRBD1. This CDR3 contains 14 residues. CDR1 is DFQATT and CDR2 is SNEGSKA in the germline V gene (reference sequence). V lost 5 bases, J lost 8 bases, and 10 bases stayed unmatched. CDR3 DNA: TGCAGTGCTTATTCCGGGACAGGGTTTTATGAGCAGTTCTTC. It yields the protein CSAYSGTGFYEQFF.

V and J are TRBV5-1 and TRBJ2-7; no clear D gene. The CDR3 totals 13 residues. V was clipped by 3 bases and J by 2 bases, with 9 bases between them. Germline V CDR1 and CDR2: SGHRS, YFSETQ. The CDR3 protein is CASSWSDAYEQYF. As DNA, the CDR3 is TGCGCCAGCAGCTGGAGCGACGCCTACGAGCAGTACTTC.

The chain links TRBV20-1 to TRBJ1-2; D is unclear. This CDR3 has 14 amino acids. Looked up from germline, CDR1 is DFQATT and CDR2 is SNEGSKA (reference sequence). V was shortened by 3 bases and J by 4 bases, with 15 bases between the two germline ends. CDR3 protein: CSASPPPPPYGYTF. Written as DNA, the CDR3 is TGCAGTGCTAGTCCCCCCCCACCCCCCTATGGCTACACCTTC.

This clonotype is a singleton in its sample. The chain employs TRBV15 and TRBJ1-5, with D tentatively TRBD1 (5 bases). Deletions cut 0 bases from V and 1 base from J, with 13 bases between. Germline V lookup: CDR1 LNHNV, CDR2 YYDKDF (reference sequence). CDR3 length equals 17 residues. CDR3 bases: TGTGCCACCAGCAGAGAAGATCAGGGAAGCAGCAATCAGCCCCAGCATTTT. Protein product: CATSREDQGSSNQPQHF. The full variable domain, completed using reference TRBV15 and TRBJ1-5, is DAMVIQNPRYQVTQFGKPVTLSCSQTLNHNVMYWYQQKSSQAPKLLFHYYDKDFNNEADTPDNFQSRRPNTSFCFLDIRSPGLGDTAMYLCATSREDQGSSNQPQHFGDGTRLSIL.